The rows below give T cell receptor beta chains drawn from one sample of a study of a mutant IDH1 vaccine in newly diagnosed glioma. Clones were sequenced by immunoSEQ multiplex PCR, and TCRdb holds only the in-frame ones, with some missing. In the table there are around 50,000 clones, 84% of which are singletons. No antigens are known for them. This specimen consisted of PBMCs, obtained from a glioma patient whose treatment included an IDH1 peptide vaccine. These TCRs come from a woman between 18 and 30 years old with glioma. The CDR3 runs from the conserved cysteine through the conserved F or W. Fields, in order: V gene, J gene, CDR3 protein.

v_gene: TRBV29-1; j_gene: TRBJ2-7; CDR3aa: CSVPAPGTGGHEQYF
v_gene: TRBV29-1; j_gene: TRBJ1-1; CDR3aa: CSGGKAGTNTEAFF
v_gene: TRBV5-6; j_gene: TRBJ1-5; CDR3aa: CASSLGVQPDQPQHF
v_gene: TRBV5-6; j_gene: TRBJ2-5; CDR3aa: CASRDPWTSKETQYF
v_gene: TRBV9; j_gene: TRBJ2-7; CDR3aa: CASSVGGGPYEQYF
v_gene: TRBV4-2; j_gene: TRBJ2-7; CDR3aa: CASSQALGYEQYF
v_gene: TRBV7-9; j_gene: TRBJ2-5; CDR3aa: CASSSTSGRGETQYF
v_gene: TRBV5-4; j_gene: TRBJ2-7; CDR3aa: CASSLGGRTPNEQYF
v_gene: TRBV10-2; j_gene: TRBJ1-1; CDR3aa: CASSENSWNTEAFF
v_gene: TRBV30; j_gene: TRBJ1-1; CDR3aa: CACQHKVYTEAFF